The 17 T cell receptor beta chains in this list originate from one sample, sequenced in a study of T-cell reconstitution after alpha-beta-depleted transplantation in children. TCRbeta library preparation incorporated unique molecular identifiers. TCRdb itself ran the PCR reads through MiXCR, one entry per CDR3 protein. This sample carries around 580,000 distinct CDR3 sequences, more than 20% of them seen once, and the ten largest clones take roughly 14%. Sequences were derived from PBMCs, mostly from graft donor cells, sampled 360 days after TCRalphabeta/CD19-depleted stem cell transplant. These receptors were taken from a boy younger than two who had a stem cell transplant for acute myeloid leukemia, so the T cells may come from the graft donor.

This clonotype was seen only a few times. This chain links TRBV28 with TRBJ2-1; 12 nucleotides match TRBD2. CDR3 length: 16 residues. J was trimmed by 1 base and V by 6 bases; bases with no gene match: 4. Germline CDR1 and CDR2: MDHEN and SYDVKM. The DNA for the CDR3 is TGTGCCAGCAGCCCTACTAGCGGGGGGTCCTACAATGAGCAGTTCTTC. Its protein is CASSPTSGGSYNEQFF. Based on the CDR3 plus reference TRBV28 and TRBJ2-1, the full variable domain is DVKVTQSSRYLVKRTGEKVFLECVQDMDHENMFWYRQDPGLGLRLIYFSYDVKMKEKGDIPEGYSVSREKKERFSLILESASTNQTSMYLCASSPTSGGSYNEQFFGPGTRLTVL.

This clonotype has a count of ten or more. The chain couples TRBV7-9 to TRBJ2-3; the match to TRBD2 covers 10 bases. The CDR3 is 17 residues long. The V gene end was trimmed by 3 bases and the J gene end by 6 bases; junction bases not matched to a gene: 12. Per germline, CDR1 SEHNR and CDR2 FQNEAQ (reference sequence). The CDR3 here is CASSLGAGGPFLDTQYF. CDR3 DNA sequence: TGTGCCAGCAGCTTGGGAGCGGGGGGGCCCTTCCTTGATACGCAGTATTTT.

This chain uses TRBV5-6 with TRBJ2-7; possible D gene TRBD1, 6 bases. The CDR3 is made up of 15 amino acids. V lost 4 bases to trimming and J lost 4 bases, with 18 bases between them. CDR1 is SGHDT and CDR2 is YYEEEE in the germline V gene. DNA for the CDR3: TGTGCCAGCAGCCGAGGACAGCGCGGACTTTACGAGCAGTACTTC. Amino acids: CASSRGQRGLYEQYF.

This clonotype was counted many times. The chain links TRBV4-3 to TRBJ2-2; D not certain. The CDR3 length is 16 residues. Trimming removed 0 bases at V and 1 base at J, with 9 bases between. CDR1 and CDR2 from the germline V gene are LGHNA and YSLEER. The CDR3 spells CASSQELGVNTGELFF. The CDR3 region has the DNA TGCGCCAGCAGCCAAGAATTAGGAGTGAACACCGGGGAGCTGTTTTTT.

This clonotype was seen only a few times. The CDR3 loop is CATSRDAGGVNEQFF. In DNA form, the CDR3 reads TGTGCCACCAGCAGAGACGCGGGGGGGGTCAATGAGCAGTTCTTC. V and J are TRBV15 and TRBJ2-1; 9 bases match TRBD2. Germline CDR1 reads LNHNV; CDR2 reads YYDKDF (reference sequence). This CDR3 has 15 residues. The junction had 3 bases not matched to a gene; V was cut back by 0 bases and J by 6 bases.

This clonotype has at least ten counts. Written as DNA, the CDR3 is TGCAGTGCTAGGGCAGGGCCCTACGAGCAGTACGTC. It specifies CSARAGPYEQYV. The chain couples TRBV20-1 to TRBJ2-7, with a tentative D call TRBD1 (5 bases). Germline-derived CDR1 and CDR2 are DFQATT and SNEGSKA (reference sequence). CDR3 size: 12 residues. V was trimmed by 3 bases and J by 2 bases, leaving 8 bases between them.

This clonotype was seen repeatedly, ten times or more. The chain joins TRBV18 to TRBJ2-1; D might be TRBD2 (5 bases). Germline lookup yields CDR1 KGHSH and CDR2 LQKENI. This CDR3 is 13 amino acids long. Trimming removed 2 bases from V and 10 bases from J, with 12 bases in between. CDR3 sequence (DNA): TGTGCCAGCTCACCAATTCTGTCGGGAGAGCAGTTCTTC. Its protein is CASSPILSGEQFF.

This clonotype came up many times. The chain employs TRBV5-1 and TRBJ1-2; D gene uncertain. The germline V gene has CDR1 SGHRS and CDR2 YFSETQ. The CDR3 sequence is 14 residues long. Trimming removed 0 bases from V and 2 bases from J, with 8 bases in between. CDR3 sequence reads: CASSLVGKNYGYTF. The CDR3 DNA is TGCGCCAGCAGCTTGGTTGGAAAAAACTATGGCTACACCTTC.

This clonotype is a singleton in its sample. The chain is built from TRBV21-1 and TRBJ2-2; TRBD1, as called in the table, went unchecked against the DNA. TRBV21-1 is designated a pseudogene. This CDR3 is 16 amino acids long. CDR3 nucleotide sequence: TGTGCCAGCAGCCTCCCCGGGACAACTAACACCGGGGAGCTGTTTTTT. It yields the protein CASSLPGTTNTGELFF.

The V and J genes are TRBV19 and TRBJ2-1, with 14 bases matching TRBD2. The CDR3 length is 16 residues. The trim removed 7 bases at V and 9 bases at J, leaving 11 bases unmatched. Germline V lookup: CDR1 LNHDA, CDR2 SQIVND (reference sequence). The CDR3 is CASTSRGTSGGTEQFF. In nucleotides, the CDR3 is TGTGCCAGTACCTCAAGGGGGACTAGCGGGGGAACTGAGCAGTTCTTC.

The CDR3 protein is CAISLQGGSTEQFF. The CDR3 nucleotides read TGTGCCATCAGTCTACAAGGTGGTTCTACTGAGCAGTTCTTC. The rearrangement uses TRBV10-3 and TRBJ2-1; no definite D call. Germline CDR1 reads ENHRY; CDR2 reads SYGVKD. The CDR3 has 14 amino acids. Trimming removed 5 bases from V and 9 bases from J, with 17 bases in between.

The chain is built from TRBV7-9 and TRBJ2-1, with D unclear. Germline CDR1 reads SEHNR; CDR2 reads FQNEAQ (reference sequence). Trimming cost V 4 bases and J 8 bases, with 9 bases left between them. The CDR3 is made up of 12 amino acids. The CDR3 nucleotides are TGTGCCAGCAGCTCTCTTTCGGATGAGCAGTTCTTC. As protein: CASSSLSDEQFF.

This clonotype was seen ten or more times. This chain uses TRBV6-5 with TRBJ1-3; 7 nucleotides agree with TRBD1. The CDR3 runs 15 residues. The V gene end was trimmed by 6 bases and the J gene end by 9 bases; junction bases not matched to a gene: 14. The germline CDR1 and CDR2 sequences are MNHEY and SVGAGI. The CDR3 DNA reads as TGTGCCAGCAGCCAAGGGACAGCCGTTGGTGGCACCATATATTTT. It is translated as CASSQGTAVGGTIYF.

The table lists this clonotype with many counts. V usage is TRBV6-5 and J usage is TRBJ2-3; 8 bases align to TRBD2. V was pared by 6 bases and J by 4 bases, with 0 bases of the junction left unmatched. CDR3 length: 12 residues. Germline loops: CDR1 MNHEY, CDR2 SVGAGI. The CDR3 nucleotides are TGTGCCAGCAGCGGGGGGGCAGATACGCAGTATTTT. This gives the protein CASSGGADTQYF.

The chain joins TRBV18 to TRBJ1-1; maybe TRBD1 (6 bases). Germline assignment: CDR1 KGHSH and CDR2 LQKENI. This CDR3 contains 14 residues. V lost 3 bases to trimming and J lost 4 bases, with 12 bases between them. The CDR3 DNA follows: TGTGCCAGCTCACCTCAGGGGTTGGGCACTGAAGCTTTCTTT. Residues: CASSPQGLGTEAFF.

This clonotype was counted a few times. The CDR3 loop reads CASSRDRAGYEQYF. In DNA, the CDR3 is TGTGCCAGCAGTCGCGACAGGGCGGGGTACGAGCAGTACTTC. This chain links TRBV6-1 with TRBJ2-7; a weak D match, TRBD1 (7 bases). Germline CDR1 and CDR2: MNHNS and SASEGT. Deletions cut 5 bases from V and 4 bases from J, with 15 bases between. The CDR3 length is 14 residues.

Ten or more counts support this clonotype. The chain recombines TRBV12-3 or TRBV12-4 with TRBJ2-5; no firm D call. Trimming took off 7 bases at V and 2 bases at J, with 14 bases between the two ends. This CDR3 is 14 amino acids long. As DNA, the CDR3 is TGTGCCAGCACCCGCGATCTCTCACAAGAGACCCAGTACTTC. Its translation: CASTRDLSQETQYF.